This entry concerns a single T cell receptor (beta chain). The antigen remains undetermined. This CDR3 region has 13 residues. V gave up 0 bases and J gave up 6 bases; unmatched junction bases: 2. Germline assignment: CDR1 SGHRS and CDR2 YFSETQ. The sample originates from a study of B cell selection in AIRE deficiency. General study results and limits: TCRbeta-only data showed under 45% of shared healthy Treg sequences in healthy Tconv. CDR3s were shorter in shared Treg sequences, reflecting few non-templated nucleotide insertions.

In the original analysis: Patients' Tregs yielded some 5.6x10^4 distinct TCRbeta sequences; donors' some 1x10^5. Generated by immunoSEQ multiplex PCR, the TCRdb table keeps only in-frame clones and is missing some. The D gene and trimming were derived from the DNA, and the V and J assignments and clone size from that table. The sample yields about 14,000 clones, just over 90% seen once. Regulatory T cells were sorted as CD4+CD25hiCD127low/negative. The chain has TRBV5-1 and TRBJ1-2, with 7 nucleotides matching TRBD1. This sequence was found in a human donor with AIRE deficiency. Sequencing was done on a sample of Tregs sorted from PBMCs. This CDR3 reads CASSLGDRHGYTF. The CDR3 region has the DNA TGCGCCAGCAGCTTGGGGGACAGACATGGCTACACCTTC.